This is a list of T cell receptor beta chains from one sample in a study of cytomegalovirus exposure and HLA in healthy donors. The assay was immunoSEQ multiplex PCR, and TCRdb's table has in-frame clones only and misses some. Seen in this sample are approximately 120,000 clones; the ten most common clones hold more than 0.8%. Sequencing used PBMCs. These receptors were taken from a man aged 18 to 29 in good health and CMV-seronegative. The CDR3 runs from the conserved cysteine through the conserved F or W. The order of the fields is V gene, D gene, J gene, CDR3 DNA, CDR3 protein. The D gene is left open where the match is weak.

v_gene: TRBV7-9; d_gene: -; j_gene: TRBJ1-3; CDR3nt: TGTGCCAGCAGCGTTACAGGCACCTCTGGAAACACCATATATTTT; CDR3aa: CASSVTGTSGNTIYF
v_gene: TRBV5-6; d_gene: -; j_gene: TRBJ1-1; CDR3nt: TGTGCCAGCAGCTTGGGCGGGAAGAACACTGAAGCTTTCTTT; CDR3aa: CASSLGGKNTEAFF
v_gene: TRBV6-4; d_gene: -; j_gene: TRBJ1-5; CDR3nt: TGTGCCAGCAGTCTGGGGCCAGCAAGGTATCAGCCCCAGCATTTT; CDR3aa: CASSLGPARYQPQHF
v_gene: TRBV5-1; d_gene: TRBD2; j_gene: TRBJ2-3; CDR3nt: TGCGCCAGCAGCGCCGGGACTAGCGGGGGGGCAGATACGCAGTATTTT; CDR3aa: CASSAGTSGGADTQYF
v_gene: TRBV21-1; d_gene: -; j_gene: TRBJ2-7; CDR3nt: TGTGCCAGCAGCAGATGGATAGCGGGACACTACGAGCAGTACTTC; CDR3aa: CASSRWIAGHYEQYF
v_gene: TRBV4-1; d_gene: TRBD2; j_gene: TRBJ2-7; CDR3nt: TGCGCCAGCAGCCAAGTTGCGGGAGTTGGCCACGAGCAGTACTTC; CDR3aa: CASSQVAGVGHEQYF
v_gene: TRBV5-1; d_gene: -; j_gene: TRBJ2-1; CDR3nt: TGCGCCAGCAGCTTGGGTCGGGTGGATGAGCAGTTCTTC; CDR3aa: CASSLGRVDEQFF
v_gene: TRBV5-1; d_gene: TRBD1; j_gene: TRBJ2-2; CDR3nt: TGCGCCAGCAGCTTAGGGACAGGGGCCTACACCGGGGAGCTGTTTTTT; CDR3aa: CASSLGTGAYTGELFF
v_gene: TRBV5-1; d_gene: -; j_gene: TRBJ2-1; CDR3nt: TGCGCCAGCAGCTTGGTTGGAGAGTCCTACAATGAGCAGTTCTTC; CDR3aa: CASSLVGESYNEQFF
v_gene: TRBV5-1; d_gene: -; j_gene: TRBJ2-7; CDR3nt: TGCGCCAGCAGCTTGGGACAGACCTCCTACGAGCAGTACTTC; CDR3aa: CASSLGQTSYEQYF
v_gene: TRBV30; d_gene: -; j_gene: TRBJ2-7; CDR3nt: TGTGCCTGGAGTGTACCAGGGTACGAGCAGTACTTC; CDR3aa: CAWSVPGYEQYF
v_gene: TRBV27; d_gene: -; j_gene: TRBJ2-2; CDR3nt: TGTGCCAGCCGAGGAAGGACCGGGGAGCTGTTTTTT; CDR3aa: CASRGRTGELFF
v_gene: TRBV2; d_gene: -; j_gene: TRBJ1-5; CDR3nt: TGTGCCAGCAGGGGACTAGTTAATAGCAATCAGCCCCAGCATTTT; CDR3aa: CASRGLVNSNQPQHF
v_gene: TRBV2; d_gene: -; j_gene: TRBJ1-1; CDR3nt: TGTGCCAGCAGTGAAGTTGCGTTTGACACTGAAGCTTTCTTT; CDR3aa: CASSEVAFDTEAFF
v_gene: TRBV2; d_gene: TRBD1; j_gene: TRBJ2-5; CDR3nt: TGTGCCAGCAGTGATAGGACAGGGGTCGAGACCCAGTACTTC; CDR3aa: CASSDRTGVETQYF
v_gene: TRBV28; d_gene: -; j_gene: TRBJ1-5; CDR3nt: TGTGCCACCGAGACCTCCCAGGACAGAGATCAGCCCCAGCATTTT; CDR3aa: CATETSQDRDQPQHF
v_gene: TRBV11-2; d_gene: -; j_gene: TRBJ2-1; CDR3nt: TGTGCCAGCAGTATAGGCGGGGGCCGGTACAATGAGCAGTTCTTC; CDR3aa: CASSIGGGRYNEQFF
v_gene: TRBV25-1; d_gene: -; j_gene: TRBJ2-2; CDR3nt: TGTGCCAGCATAAGGTCTGGGGGCGGCACCGGGGAGCTGTTTTTT; CDR3aa: CASIRSGGGTGELFF
v_gene: TRBV19; d_gene: -; j_gene: TRBJ1-1; CDR3nt: TGTGCCAGTAGGTTATATGGGAGTTATACGAGAGCTTTCTTT; CDR3aa: CASRLYGSYTRAFF
v_gene: TRBV4-1; d_gene: TRBD2; j_gene: TRBJ2-2; CDR3nt: TGCGCCAGCAGCCACGGACTAGCGGCCGGGGAGCTGTTTTTT; CDR3aa: CASSHGLAAGELFF
v_gene: TRBV28; d_gene: -; j_gene: TRBJ1-2; CDR3nt: TGTGCCAGCAGTTCCAAAGCGGGAGGGAGCTATGGCTACACCTTC; CDR3aa: CASSSKAGGSYGYTF
v_gene: TRBV5-6; d_gene: -; j_gene: TRBJ1-1; CDR3nt: TGTGCCAGCAGCTTGGGACTGGGGAACACTGAAGCTTTCTTT; CDR3aa: CASSLGLGNTEAFF
v_gene: TRBV9; d_gene: TRBD1; j_gene: TRBJ2-2; CDR3nt: TGTGCCAGCAGCGTAGTACAGGGGTCCGGGGAGCTGTTTTTT; CDR3aa: CASSVVQGSGELFF
v_gene: TRBV5-8; d_gene: -; j_gene: TRBJ2-7; CDR3nt: TGTGCCAGCAGCTTGGACATCGACGAGCAGTACTTC; CDR3aa: CASSLDIDEQYF